The 8 T cell receptor beta chains in this list originate from one sample, sequenced in a study of shared clonotypes between healthy human individuals. Assay: immunoSEQ multiplex PCR; the TCRdb copy retains only in-frame clones and omits some. The table shows roughly 2 million clones, with 85% to 95% occurring only once. Source material: naive CD4+ T cells sorted from blood. The subset was: CD45RA+ positively selected. These receptors were obtained from a man aged 18 to 30 in good health.

The chain carries TRBV30 and TRBJ1-3; a possible D gene is TRBD1 (5 bases). This CDR3 comprises 15 residues. The germline V and J ends were trimmed by 0 bases and 4 bases, with 13 bases remaining between them. Germline lookup yields CDR1 GTSNPN and CDR2 SVGIG (reference sequence). The CDR3 DNA sequence: TGTGCCTGGAGTGTACCGAGGACATACGGAAACACCATATATTTT. It is translated as CAWSVPRTYGNTIYF. The variable domain in full, with the rest retrieved from reference TRBV30 and TRBJ1-3, is SQTIHQWPATLVQPVGSPLSLECTVEGTSNPNLYWYRQAAGRGLQLLFYSVGIGQISSEVPQNLSASRPQDRQFILSSKKLLLSDSGFYLCAWSVPRTYGNTIYFGEGSWLTVV.

Details on this clone: The final CDR3 position lacks the conserved phenylalanine or tryptophan, pointing to a likely read error. The DNA is omitted, as the CDR3 cannot be located on it reliably, and the CDR3 follows TCRdb's listing. The rearrangement links TRBV5-6 to TRBJ1-2; the table's D call of TRBD1 was not tested on the DNA. Per germline, CDR1 SGHDT and CDR2 YYEEEE. The CDR3 contains 13 residues when both ends are counted. The CDR3 loop is CASSLRQGPTVIL.

The chain uses TRBV4-1 and TRBJ2-7, with 7 bases matching TRBD2. The CDR3 sequence is 13 residues long. Germline CDR1 MGHRA, CDR2 YSYEKL. The V gene end was trimmed by 1 base and the J gene end by 13 bases; junction bases not matched to a gene: 10. The CDR3 DNA reads as TGCGCCAGCAGCCAAGGGGCCCGGGGGGTCCTCTACTTC. This translates into CASSQGARGVLYF.

The chain has TRBV7-8 and TRBJ2-7; D uncertain. CDR1 SGHVS and CDR2 FQNEAQ come from the germline V gene. V was cut by 1 base and J by 3 bases, with 13 bases left in between. This CDR3 has 15 residues. CDR3 DNA: TGTGCCAGCAGCTTAGATCACAGCAAACTCTACGAGCAGTACTTC. This codes for CASSLDHSKLYEQYF.

V gene TRBV6-5 combines with J gene TRBJ2-7, with a tentative D call TRBD1 (5 bases). Germline V gene data show CDR1 as MNHEY and CDR2 as SVGAGI. Trimming cost V 6 bases and J 4 bases, with 7 bases left between them. The CDR3 loop spans 11 amino acids. The CDR3 loop reads CASRQVYEQYF. CDR3 DNA: TGTGCCAGCAGACAGGTTTACGAGCAGTACTTC.

On this clone itself: Additional DNA sequences in this sample encode the identical CDR3. This chain links TRBV18 with TRBJ2-2, with D unclear. Germline lookup yields CDR1 KGHSH and CDR2 LQKENI. The CDR3 loop spans 13 amino acids. V was clipped by 1 base and J by 5 bases, with 5 bases between them. Written as DNA, the CDR3 is TGTGCCAGCTCACCACTTGTGACCGGGGAGCTGTTTTTT. Translating it yields CASSPLVTGELFF.

A single count supports this clone. The V gene is TRBV27, the J gene TRBJ2-4; 7 nucleotides line up with TRBD1. CDR1 MNHEY and CDR2 SMNVEV come from the germline V gene (reference sequence). The CDR3 has 13 amino acids. V lost 6 bases and J lost 3; bases outside the gene matches: 2. The CDR3 nucleotides read TGTGCCAGCAGCGGGACAGACAAAAACATTCAGTACTTC. This translates into CASSGTDKNIQYF.

This rearrangement joins TRBV2 to TRBJ2-2; 9 nucleotides align to TRBD2. Losses at the gene ends were 4 bases for V and 6 bases for J; bases not matched to a gene: 3. The CDR3 sequence is 14 residues long. Germline V CDR1 and CDR2: SNHLY, FYNNEI. As DNA, the CDR3 is TGTGCCAGCAGTGTGAGCGGGGGGCCCGGGGAGCTGTTTTTT. Protein sequence: CASSVSGGPGELFF.